This is a list of T cell receptor beta chains from one sample in a study of blood T cell repertoires in COVID-19. The data were produced by immunoSEQ multiplex PCR, yet TCRdb's version contains in-frame clones alone and is incomplete. The table shows under 250,000 clones, with about 94% occurring only once. The sequenced sample consisted of peripheral blood. The receptor set was obtained from a man between 60 and 70 years old with COVID-19, enrolled during active disease. Both conserved end residues are part of each CDR3. The D gene is left open where the match is weak. Only part of the rows carry a size: once, few, many, or a class if the clone is expanded.

clone size	D gene	V gene	J gene	CDR3 protein	CDR3 DNA
-	TRBD2	TRBV19	TRBJ2-7	CASSMTSVGPYEQYF	TGTGCCAGTAGTATGACTAGCGTGGGCCCCTACGAGCAGTACTTC
once	TRBD2	TRBV27	TRBJ2-7	CASSPGGGTGEEEQYF	TGTGCCAGCAGTCCCGGGGGGGGAACCGGAGAAGAAGAGCAGTACTTC
-	-	TRBV6-5	TRBJ1-2	CASSYAGRGNYGYTF	TGTGCCAGCAGTTACGCGGGACGGGGTAACTATGGCTACACCTTC
once	-	TRBV18	TRBJ2-2	CASSLSGGLNTGELFF	TGTGCCAGCTCCCTTTCGGGGGGCCTGAACACCGGGGAGCTGTTTTTT
-	-	TRBV5-6	TRBJ1-5	CASSFTGGEQPQHF	TGTGCCAGCAGCTTTACCGGGGGTGAACAGCCCCAGCATTTT
-	TRBD1	TRBV28	TRBJ2-7	CASEYRGVLNYEQYF	TGTGCCAGCGAATACAGGGGGGTCCTTAACTACGAGCAGTACTTC
-	-	TRBV7-8	TRBJ1-2	CASRSESPYGYTF	TGTGCCAGCAGGTCGGAGTCCCCCTATGGCTACACCTTC
-	TRBD2	TRBV7-2	TRBJ2-2	CASSLGGSLAGELFF	TGTGCCAGCAGCTTGGGGGGGAGTCTTGCCGGGGAGCTGTTTTTT
few	-	TRBV5-1	TRBJ1-4	CASSFGGSNEKLFF	TGCGCCAGCAGCTTCGGCGGTTCTAATGAAAAACTGTTTTTT
-	TRBD2	TRBV10-2	TRBJ2-3	CASSEFGGGDTQYF	TGCGCCAGCAGTGAGTTCGGGGGGGGAGATACGCAGTATTTT
-	TRBD2	TRBV12-5	TRBJ2-1	CASGLSGRAQNEQFF	TGTGCTAGTGGTTTATCCGGGAGGGCCCAAAATGAGCAGTTCTTC
-	-	TRBV5-1	TRBJ1-2	CASSQGSGNYGYTF	TGCGCCAGCTCCCAGGGTTCGGGCAATTATGGCTACACCTTC
-	TRBD2	TRBV29-1	TRBJ2-1	CSARPGLADYNEQFF	TGCAGCGCAAGACCGGGACTAGCGGACTACAATGAGCAGTTCTTC
-	-	TRBV7-2	TRBJ2-7	CASSLGGATSYEQYF	TGTGCCAGCAGCTTAGGGGGAGCCACTTCCTACGAGCAGTACTTC
-	-	TRBV5-4	TRBJ1-1	CASSDRSQFRNTEAFF	TGTGCCAGCAGCGACAGGAGTCAATTTAGGAACACTGAAGCTTTCTTT
once	TRBD2	TRBV9	TRBJ2-2	CASSGGRTGELFF	TGTGCCAGCTCGGGGGGGCGAACCGGGGAGCTGTTTTTT
-	TRBD2	TRBV7-9	TRBJ2-7	CASSLATGTSGFYEQYF	TGTGCCAGCAGCTTGGCGACCGGGACTAGCGGCTTCTACGAGCAGTACTTC
-	TRBD1	TRBV5-4	TRBJ2-7	CASSLGGQGTYEQYF	TGTGCCAGCAGCTTGGGGGGACAGGGAACCTACGAGCAGTACTTC
-	TRBD1	TRBV30	TRBJ1-6	CAWTAGGNSPLHF	TGTGCCTGGACAGCAGGGGGAAATTCACCCCTCCACTTT
few	-	TRBV9	TRBJ2-7	CASSVERDTYEQYF	TGTGCCAGCAGCGTAGAAAGGGACACCTACGAGCAGTACTTC
-	-	TRBV7-9	TRBJ1-2	CASSLGEVGHGYTF	TGTGCCAGCAGCTTAGGGGAGGTTGGTCATGGCTACACCTTC
-	-	TRBV5-1	TRBJ1-3	CASSLGQGTGNTIYF	TGCGCCAGCAGCTTGGGCCAGGGGACTGGAAACACCATATATTTT
-	TRBD1	TRBV5-4	TRBJ1-5	CASTIQGSNQPQHF	TGTGCCAGCACCATACAGGGGTCCAATCAGCCCCAGCATTTT
-	-	TRBV7-2	TRBJ1-1	CASSSWTVAEAFF	TGTGCCAGCAGCTCCTGGACAGTAGCTGAAGCTTTCTTT
few	-	TRBV7-9	TRBJ2-5	CASSLVHGETQYF	TGTGCCAGCAGCTTAGTTCACGGAGAGACCCAGTACTTC
-	-	TRBV4-1	TRBJ2-1	CASSQDQVPPGYNEQFF	TGCGCCAGCAGCCAAGATCAAGTCCCCCCGGGATACAATGAGCAGTTCTTC
-	TRBD1	TRBV30	TRBJ2-7	CAWSFPTYDRGLYEQYF	TGTGCCTGGAGTTTCCCCACCTACGACAGGGGGCTCTACGAGCAGTACTTC
-	TRBD1	TRBV28	TRBJ2-2	CASSTGTGRSGELFF	TGTGCCAGCAGTACCGGGACAGGGAGGTCCGGGGAGCTGTTTTTT
-	-	TRBV10-3	TRBJ1-2	CAISGEIRYGYTF	TGTGCCATCTCCGGGGAAATACGCTATGGCTACACCTTC
-	-	TRBV6-5	TRBJ2-7	CASKGGVFGEQYF	TGTGCCAGCAAGGGGGGGGTATTCGGCGAGCAGTACTTC
once	-	TRBV6-6	TRBJ1-4	CASGPSGEKLFF	TGTGCCAGCGGGCCGAGTGGGGAAAAACTGTTTTTT
-	-	TRBV7-9	TRBJ2-1	CASSGGLSYNEQFF	TGTGCCAGCAGCGGGGGACTCAGCTACAATGAGCAGTTCTTC
-	TRBD1	TRBV9	TRBJ2-5	CASSPSGQLETQYF	TGTGCCAGCAGCCCCTCGGGACAGTTGGAGACCCAGTACTTC
-	TRBD1	TRBV24-1	TRBJ2-3	CATSDPGQGPTDTQYF	TGTGCCACCAGTGATCCAGGACAGGGCCCGACAGATACGCAGTATTTT
-	TRBD1	TRBV5-1	TRBJ1-3	CASRGQMSSGNTIYF	TGCGCCAGCAGGGGACAGATGAGCTCTGGAAACACCATATATTTT
-	-	TRBV21-1	TRBJ1-5	CASSKVRTGVLCNQPQHF	TGTGCCAGCAGCAAAGTACGGACAGGGGTTTTGTGCAATCAGCCCCAGCATTTT
once	TRBD2	TRBV4-1	TRBJ2-1	CASSLEAGTYNEQFF	TGCGCCAGCAGCCTAGAAGCGGGGACCTACAATGAGCAGTTCTTC
-	-	TRBV29-1	TRBJ1-2	CSVGPYSSDYGYTF	TGCAGCGTTGGCCCTTACAGCTCCGACTATGGCTACACCTTC
-	-	TRBV4-3	TRBJ2-1	CASSQDHQGWEQFF	TGCGCCAGCAGCCAAGATCATCAGGGCTGGGAGCAGTTCTTC
-	TRBD1	TRBV4-1	TRBJ2-7	CASSQGRTGSSYEQYF	TGCGCCAGCAGCCAAGGGCGGACAGGGTCCTCCTACGAGCAGTACTTC
-	-	TRBV24-1	TRBJ2-5	CATSDPRAPQETQYF	TGTGCCACCAGTGATCCCCGAGCCCCTCAAGAGACCCAGTACTTC
-	TRBD1	TRBV7-9	TRBJ1-1	CASSLRQGSTEAFF	TGTGCCAGCAGCTTACGACAGGGTTCGACTGAAGCTTTCTTT
-	TRBD1	TRBV29-1	TRBJ2-1	CSVPGGQGIYNEQFF	TGCAGCGTCCCTGGAGGACAGGGGATATACAATGAGCAGTTCTTC
once	TRBD2	TRBV5-1	TRBJ2-7	CASSLTSARSYEQYF	TGCGCCAGCAGCTTGACTAGCGCGAGATCCTACGAGCAGTACTTC